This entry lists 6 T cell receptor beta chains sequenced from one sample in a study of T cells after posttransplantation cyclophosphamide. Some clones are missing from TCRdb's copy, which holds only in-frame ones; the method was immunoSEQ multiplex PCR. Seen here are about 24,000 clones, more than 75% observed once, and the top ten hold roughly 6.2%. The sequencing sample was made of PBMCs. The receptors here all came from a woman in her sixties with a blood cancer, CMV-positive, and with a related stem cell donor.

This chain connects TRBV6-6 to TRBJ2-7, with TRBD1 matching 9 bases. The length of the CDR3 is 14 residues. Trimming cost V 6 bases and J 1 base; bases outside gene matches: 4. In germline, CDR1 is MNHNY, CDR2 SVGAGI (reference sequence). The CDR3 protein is CASRNGQGSYEQYF. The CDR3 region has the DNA TGTGCCAGCAGAAATGGACAGGGGTCCTACGAGCAGTACTTC.

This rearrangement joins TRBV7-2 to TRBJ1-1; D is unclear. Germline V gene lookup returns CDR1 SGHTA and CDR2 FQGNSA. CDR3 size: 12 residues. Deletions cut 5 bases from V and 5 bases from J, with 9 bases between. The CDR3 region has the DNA TGTGCCAGCAGCCGCGGTGCGACTGAAGCTTTCTTT. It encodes CASSRGATEAFF. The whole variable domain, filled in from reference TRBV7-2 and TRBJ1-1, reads GAGVSQSPSNKVTEKGKDVELRCDPISGHTALYWYRQSLGQGLEFLIYFQGNSAPDKSGLPSDRFSAERTGGSVSTLTIQRTQQEDSAVYLCASSRGATEAFFGQGTRLTVV.

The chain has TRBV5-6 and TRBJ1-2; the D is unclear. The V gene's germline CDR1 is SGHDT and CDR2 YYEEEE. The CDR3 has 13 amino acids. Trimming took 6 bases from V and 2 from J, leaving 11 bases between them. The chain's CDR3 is CASKVEGNYGYTF. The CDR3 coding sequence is TGTGCCAGCAAAGTCGAGGGAAACTATGGCTACACCTTC.

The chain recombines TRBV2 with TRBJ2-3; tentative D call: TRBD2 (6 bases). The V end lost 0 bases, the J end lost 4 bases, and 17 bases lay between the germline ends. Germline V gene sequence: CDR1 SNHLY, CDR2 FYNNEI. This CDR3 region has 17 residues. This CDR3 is CASSEAGLLAHADTQYF. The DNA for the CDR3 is TGTGCCAGCAGTGAAGCAGGTTTACTAGCTCATGCAGATACGCAGTATTTT.

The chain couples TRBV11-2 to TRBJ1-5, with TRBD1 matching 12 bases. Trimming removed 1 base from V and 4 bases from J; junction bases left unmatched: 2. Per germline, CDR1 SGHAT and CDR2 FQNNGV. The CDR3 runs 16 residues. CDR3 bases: TGTGCCAGCAGCTTAGGGGGACAGGGGGCAAATCAGCCCCAGCATTTT. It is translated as CASSLGGQGANQPQHF.

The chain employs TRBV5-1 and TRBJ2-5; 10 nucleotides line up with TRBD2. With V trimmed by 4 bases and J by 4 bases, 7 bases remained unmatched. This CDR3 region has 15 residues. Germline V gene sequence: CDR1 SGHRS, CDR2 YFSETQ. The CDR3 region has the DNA TGCGCCAGCAGCGGGGGGACTAGCGATGGAGAGACCCAGTACTTC. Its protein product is CASSGGTSDGETQYF.